A selection of T cell receptor beta chains follows, all from one sample in a study of blood T cell repertoires in COVID-19. Generated by immunoSEQ multiplex PCR, the TCRdb table keeps only in-frame clones and is missing some. The sample lists around 100,000 clones; 80% to 85% were seen once. Sample: peripheral blood. These receptors came from a woman in her 70s with acute or convalescent COVID-19. The CDR3 runs from the conserved cysteine through the conserved F or W. A D gene is named only where the DNA matches it firmly. A clone size is listed for some rows: how often the clone was seen (once, few, many), or a class if it is expanded.

j_call v_call clone_size d_call cdr3_nt cdr3_aa
TRBJ1-1 TRBV6-4 NA NA TGTGCCAGATTCGGTGAGGGGGTTTACTTTGTTGCGAACACTGAAGCTTTCTTT CARFGEGVYFVANTEAFF
TRBJ2-5 TRBV5-1 NA TRBD1 TGCGCCAGCAGCTTCTTTCCAACAGGGGGGATGGAGACCCAGTACTTC CASSFFPTGGMETQYF
TRBJ2-7 TRBV13 NA NA TGTGCCAGCAGCCTAAGACACTACGAGCAGTACTTC CASSLRHYEQYF
TRBJ2-2 TRBV28 NA NA TGTGCCAGCTGCAGAACCGGGGAGCTGTTTTTT CASCRTGELFF
TRBJ2-7 TRBV10-3 NA TRBD1 TGTGCCATCCGGGGACAGGGGGTTTCCTACGAGCAGTACTTC CAIRGQGVSYEQYF
TRBJ1-4 TRBV10-2 NA TRBD1 TGCGCCAGCAGTGAGTTCAGGGGGGCTAATGAAAAACTGTTTTTT CASSEFRGANEKLFF
TRBJ1-5 TRBV30 NA NA TGTGCCTGGAGTGCAGGGTTCGGCAATCAGCCCCAGCATTTT CAWSAGFGNQPQHF
TRBJ1-5 TRBV27 few NA TGTGCCAGCGCCACCTATAGCAATCAGCCCCAGCATTTT CASATYSNQPQHF
TRBJ2-3 TRBV29-1 NA TRBD1 TGCACCACAGGGGGTCTGGGGGGCACAGATACGCAGTATTTT CTTGGLGGTDTQYF
TRBJ2-4 TRBV19 NA TRBD2 TGTGCCAGTAGTGCTCCGGGACTAGCGGGAGACATTCAGTACTTC CASSAPGLAGDIQYF
TRBJ1-6 TRBV6-1 NA TRBD1 TGTGCCAGCAGTGAACTGGAGGGGGCGCTTGATTCACCCCTCCACTTT CASSELEGALDSPLHF
TRBJ1-4 TRBV6-5 NA NA TGTGCCAGCAGGCGGACAGCCTCTAATGAAAAACTGTTTTTT CASRRTASNEKLFF
TRBJ1-4 TRBV3-1/TRBV3-2 NA NA TGTGCCAGCAGGGGCATGAGTGAAAAACTGTTTTTT CASRGMSEKLFF
TRBJ1-3 TRBV28 NA NA TGTGCCAGCACCCTGGGGCAGGCTTTCTCTGGAAACACCATATATTTT CASTLGQAFSGNTIYF
TRBJ2-5 TRBV5-8 NA TRBD2 TGTGCCAGCAGCTATAAGCGGACTAGCGGGGGGAAAGAGACCCAGTACTTC CASSYKRTSGGKETQYF
TRBJ2-5 TRBV5-1 NA NA TGCGCCAGCAGCCGCCTTGTGACAGGCTTCCAAGAGACCCAGTACTTC CASSRLVTGFQETQYF
TRBJ2-7 TRBV6-8 NA NA TGTGCCGGGGCCGCCACAACCCCCCCCACTTACGAGCAGTACTTC CAGAATTPPTYEQYF
TRBJ2-1 TRBV10-3 NA TRBD1 TGTGCCATCAGAGCAGGGGGCGATGAGCAGTTCTTC CAIRAGGDEQFF
TRBJ1-1 TRBV12-5 NA NA TGTGCCGGGTCCCTCGACTTGGTGGACACTGAAGCTTTCTTT CAGSLDLVDTEAFF
TRBJ1-5 TRBV5-1 NA TRBD1 TGCGCCAGCAGGCTTGGGACAGAGAGCAATCAGCCCCAGCATTTT CASRLGTESNQPQHF
TRBJ1-2 TRBV12-3/TRBV12-4 NA TRBD1 TGTGCCAGCAGTTCCTCGACAGGGTATGGCTACACCTTC CASSSSTGYGYTF
TRBJ2-5 TRBV6-5 NA NA TGTGCCAGCAGTTACGGAGCAGGGCGGGAGACCCAGTACTTC CASSYGAGRETQYF
TRBJ1-2 TRBV7-3 NA NA TGTGCCAGCAGCTTAAACGGGGGTAACTATGGCTACACCTTC CASSLNGGNYGYTF
TRBJ2-5 TRBV3-1/TRBV3-2 NA NA TGTGCCAGCGCCAGTCGAGGTCCGACCAACCCCTTCCAAGAGACCCAGTACTTC CASASRGPTNPFQETQYF
TRBJ1-2 TRBV29-1 once TRBD1 TGCAGCGTTGTGGGACAGGGCTATGGCTACACCTTC CSVVGQGYGYTF
TRBJ1-2 TRBV5-4 NA TRBD1 TGTGCCAGCAGCGAAGGGGGCGCAGGGGGCCTTAACTATGGCTACACCTTC CASSEGGAGGLNYGYTF
TRBJ2-5 TRBV19 NA TRBD1 TGTGCCAGTAGTGGACAGGGGGTCTGGGAGACCCAGTACTTC CASSGQGVWETQYF
TRBJ2-1 TRBV5-6 NA TRBD2 TGTGCCAGCAGCTTGGAGGCTAGCGGGAGGAATGAGCAGTTCTTC CASSLEASGRNEQFF
TRBJ2-1 TRBV15 NA TRBD1 TGTGCCACGAAGCCGGGGACAGGGAAGGCTAGCGGATACAATGAGCAGTTCTTC CATKPGTGKASGYNEQFF
TRBJ2-5 TRBV19 NA NA TGTGCCAGTAGCCCAGGGGGGTCGGGGCAAGAGACCCAGTACTTC CASSPGGSGQETQYF
TRBJ1-4 TRBV5-1 few NA TGCGCCAGCAGCTTAAGTGGGGGAGGTGAAAAACTGTTTTTT CASSLSGGGEKLFF
TRBJ2-7 TRBV7-3 once NA TGTGCCAGCAGCTTAAGTCCAGCGGAGTCCTACGAGCAGTACTTC CASSLSPAESYEQYF
TRBJ2-7 TRBV3-1/TRBV3-2 NA NA TGTGCCAGCAGCCAGGGGGGGGCAAGGGAGCAGTACTTC CASSQGGAREQYF
TRBJ1-1 TRBV18 NA NA TGTGCCAGCTCACCACGGGAGACAGGAGTGATGAACACTGAAGCTTTCTTT CASSPRETGVMNTEAFF
TRBJ2-7 TRBV28 NA TRBD1 TGTGCCAGCAGTATATTTTCGGGACAGGCCGTCGAGCAGTACTTC CASSIFSGQAVEQYF
TRBJ2-1 TRBV9 NA TRBD2 TGTGCCAGCAGCGCCCGTCCTAGCGGGAGCGGTGGAGAGCAGTTCTTC CASSARPSGSGGEQFF
TRBJ2-7 TRBV5-1 NA TRBD1 TGCGCCAGCAGCGGAGGGGACAGGGTTCCTCCCGAGCAGTACTTC CASSGGDRVPPEQYF
TRBJ2-4 TRBV3-1/TRBV3-2 NA NA TGTGCCAGCAGCCAAGAGGTAGAGGCTAGCGGGTACAGGGGAAACATTCAGTACTTC CASSQEVEASGYRGNIQYF
TRBJ1-2 TRBV2 NA NA TGTGCCAGCAGTGGGACTACAGGTGGTGACTATGGCTACACCTTC CASSGTTGGDYGYTF
TRBJ1-2 TRBV12-5 NA TRBD1 TGTGCTAGTGGTTCGGGACAGGGAAGCTATGGCTACACCTTC CASGSGQGSYGYTF
TRBJ2-7 TRBV28 few TRBD2 TGTGCCAGCAGTCCCCGGACTAGCGGGACCATTTACGAGCAGTACTTC CASSPRTSGTIYEQYF
TRBJ2-5 TRBV29-1 NA NA TGCAGCGTTAGGCAGGGCTACCAAGAGACCCAGTACTTC CSVRQGYQETQYF
TRBJ2-1 TRBV2 NA TRBD2 TGTGCCAGCACCTCTCTGGGGGGAGGGGATGAGCAGTTCTTC CASTSLGGGDEQFF
TRBJ2-5 TRBV5-1 NA NA TGCGCCAGCAGTCTTGATTCCCTCCGGGAAGAGACCCAGTACTTC CASSLDSLREETQYF
TRBJ2-1 TRBV3-1/TRBV3-2 NA NA TGTGCCAGCAGCCAGCGGGCAGGCTCCTACAATGAGCAGTTCTTC CASSQRAGSYNEQFF
TRBJ2-5 TRBV11-1 NA TRBD1 TGTGCCAGCAGCCCCGTGACAGGGAAGTACCAAGAGACCCAGTACTTC CASSPVTGKYQETQYF
TRBJ2-1 TRBV11-3 NA TRBD1 TGTGCCAGCGCCGGACAGGAGAACTACAATGAGCAGTTCTTC CASAGQENYNEQFF
TRBJ1-1 TRBV7-3 NA NA TGTGCCAGCAGCTCCCCGGGGAGCGCAGAAGCTTTCTTT CASSSPGSAEAFF
TRBJ1-1 TRBV7-9 NA NA TGTGCCAGCAGCTTAGTAGGCAGGGTGCCTGAAGCTTTCTTT CASSLVGRVPEAFF
TRBJ1-3 TRBV20-1 NA NA TGCAGTGCTCCAGTGGGAAACACCATATATTTT CSAPVGNTIYF
TRBJ2-7 TRBV9 NA TRBD1 TGTGCCAGCAGCGTAGCTACGGGACAGGTGCCCTACGAGCAGTACTTC CASSVATGQVPYEQYF
TRBJ1-4 TRBV9 NA TRBD1 TGTGCCAGCAGCCCTCGACAGGGGGAAAAACTGTTTTTT CASSPRQGEKLFF